By sample share, the clone carrying this TCR beta chain is medium-sized. These data come from a study of early T cells in non-severe SARS-CoV-2 infection. Overall study context: Whole-blood bulk RNA, unsorted, was sequenced, and chains were unpaired.

As part of library construction, unique molecular identifiers were attached to individual cDNA molecules. Using its own MiXCR run on the 5' RACE reads, TCRdb lists one record per CDR3 protein. The sample holds 25,000 to 30,000 distinct CDR3 sequences, 5.6% seen once. Germline CDR1 is SGHAT and CDR2 is FQNNGV. V dropped 6 bases and J dropped 8 bases, with 20 bases sitting between them. The CDR3 loop spans 15 amino acids. The sample comprised whole blood. This TCR was sampled from an adult who was a healthcare worker with PCR-confirmed SARS-CoV-2 infection or an uninfected control (not recorded which). The chain couples TRBV11-2 to TRBJ2-1, with D possibly being TRBD2 (5 bases). The chain's CDR3 is CASSWAMGSTYEQFF. Here the CDR3 DNA reads TGTGCCAGCAGTTGGGCGATGGGGAGTACATATGAGCAGTTCTTC.